This TCR beta chain was sequenced in a study of tumor-infiltrating lymphocytes in primary liver carcinoma. Study-level information: Spanning 30 to 69 years of age, the patients were men and women.

The length of the CDR3 is 15 residues. The germline CDR1 and CDR2 sequences are SEHNR and FQNEAQ (reference sequence). V gave up 5 bases and J gave up 12 bases, with 24 bases separating them. The 20-30 mg bulk tissue piece was not sorted before simultaneous RNA and DNA extraction. Viable tumor cell content exceeded 75% in every tumor sample. Total RNA amounting to around 450 ng was the source from which TCR beta cDNA was made with a constant-region primer. It was through three nested multiplex PCR rounds of slightly modified ARM-PCR that TCR beta libraries arose. Rounds one and two of PCR, each of 9 to 11 cycles, were primed with TRBV1-TRBV30 forward primers and a C-beta reverse primer. MiXCR, applied by TCRdb to the multiplex PCR reads, yields one record per CDR3 protein. The table shows 100,000 or so distinct CDR3 sequences, with roughly 69% occurring only once.

The source of this sequence is a woman aged 55-69 years with primary liver carcinoma and hepatitis B virus infection. This chain uses TRBV7-9 with TRBJ2-3; maybe TRBD1 (5 bases). Sequencing was carried out using liver tumor tissue from sampling region 5. Subset meaning: tumor region T5, tumor centre. The CDR3 loop reads CASSIPLGVDVTQYF. The CDR3 bases are TGTGCCAGCAGCATCCCCTTAGGGGTCGATGTTACACAGTATTTT.